This is a list of T cell receptor beta chains from one sample in a study of blood T cell repertoires in COVID-19. Profiling relied on immunoSEQ multiplex PCR, and the TCRdb table lists in-frame clones only, not all of them. The sample lists a few hundred thousand clones, 70% to 90% occurring once. Sequencing input: PBMCs or T cells enriched from blood (not recorded which). Receptor source: a man younger than 40 who had recovered from COVID-19. The CDR3 runs from the conserved cysteine through the conserved F or W. A D gene is named only where the DNA matches it firmly. Clone size is stated in some rows and not others, as once, few, many or a class when expanded.

v_gene	d_gene	j_gene	abundance	CDR3nt	CDR3aa
TRBV5-1	TRBD2	TRBJ2-1	once	TGCGCCAGCAGCTTGCGTACGGGGGGCTACAATGAGCAGTTCTTC	CASSLRTGGYNEQFF
TRBV5-4	TRBD2	TRBJ2-1	.	TGTGCCAGCAGCCGGGACTATACTTCCTACAATGAGCAGTTCTTC	CASSRDYTSYNEQFF
TRBV7-2	TRBD1	TRBJ1-5	.	TGTGCCAGCAGCCCGACAGGGGGATGGCAGCCCCAGCATTTT	CASSPTGGWQPQHF
TRBV6-1	.	TRBJ1-5	.	TGTGCCAGCAGTGAAGAGGCAGGCTTAAATCAGCCCCAGCATTTT	CASSEEAGLNQPQHF
TRBV11-2	.	TRBJ1-2	.	TGTGCCAGCAGTCAAGGCGGGGGCCAGGTCCGGGGCTACACCTTC	CASSQGGGQVRGYTF
TRBV18	TRBD1	TRBJ1-6	few	TGTGCCAGCTCACCACCTTTCCGGGACAGGGATTCTTCACCCCTCCACTTT	CASSPPFRDRDSSPLHF
TRBV28	.	TRBJ1-3	.	TGTGCCAGCAGTTTAGGCAGCTCTGGAAACACCATATATTTT	CASSLGSSGNTIYF
TRBV19	.	TRBJ2-2	few	TGTGCCAGTATGACGGGGGGCCTCACCGGGGAGCTGTTTTTT	CASMTGGLTGELFF
TRBV6-5	TRBD1	TRBJ1-4	.	TGTGCCAGCACCGATGGGGGACAGCGAGATGAAAAACTGTTTTTT	CASTDGGQRDEKLFF
TRBV29-1	.	TRBJ1-1	.	TGCAGCGTTGGTGGACTTCTGAACACTGAAGCTTTCTTT	CSVGGLLNTEAFF
TRBV2	TRBD2	TRBJ2-1	.	TGTGCCAGCAGTGTAATAGCGGGGGCCTACAATGAGCAGTTCTTC	CASSVIAGAYNEQFF
TRBV12-3/TRBV12-4	.	TRBJ1-1	.	TGTGCCAGCAGTTTTCAGGGGAGTACTGAAGCTTTCTTT	CASSFQGSTEAFF
TRBV7-9	TRBD1	TRBJ1-1	.	TGTGCCAGCAGCACCCGGACAGGGGGCACTGAAGCTTTCTTT	CASSTRTGGTEAFF
TRBV6-5	.	TRBJ1-2	.	TGTGCCAGCAAACTAACAGGGAGCTATGGCTACACCTTC	CASKLTGSYGYTF
TRBV5-1	.	TRBJ2-5	.	TGCGCCAGCAGCTTTGGGGGGACGGAGCCCTCGTTGACCCAGTACTTC	CASSFGGTEPSLTQYF
TRBV18	TRBD1	TRBJ2-5	.	TGTGCCAGCTCACTAACAGGGGGGCAAGAGACCCAGTACTTC	CASSLTGGQETQYF
TRBV7-8	TRBD1	TRBJ1-1	few	TGTGCCAGTAAGACAGGGATGAACACTGAAGCTTTCTTT	CASKTGMNTEAFF
TRBV7-2	.	TRBJ1-1	.	TGTGCCAGCACCTTGGGGCTCAACACTGAAGCTTTCTTT	CASTLGLNTEAFF
TRBV6-5	TRBD1	TRBJ1-2	.	TGTGCCAGCAGTCGGACAGGGTCCTCAGGAGGCTACACCTTC	CASSRTGSSGGYTF
TRBV19	TRBD2	TRBJ2-5	.	TGTGCCAGTAGTATATTTGCGGGGGAGGTTCCCGGGGACCAGTACTTC	CASSIFAGEVPGDQYF
TRBV6-1	TRBD1	TRBJ2-7	.	TGTGCCAGCAGTGAAGCTGGCAGGGGGCGCGAGCAGTACTTC	CASSEAGRGREQYF
TRBV7-9	TRBD1	TRBJ2-7	.	TGTGCCAGCACAGGACAGGGCAACGAGCAGTACTTC	CASTGQGNEQYF
TRBV12-3/TRBV12-4	.	TRBJ1-2	few	TGTGCCAGCAGCTCTCCGCCGGATGGCTACACCTTC	CASSSPPDGYTF
TRBV7-2	.	TRBJ1-5	.	TGTGCCAGCAGCCACAGAGTACCGAATCAGCCCCAGCATTTT	CASSHRVPNQPQHF
TRBV19	.	TRBJ1-5	.	TGTGCCAGTAGTATCAAATTTCAGCCCCAGCATTTT	CASSIKFQPQHF
TRBV12-3/TRBV12-4	TRBD1	TRBJ1-1	.	TGTGCCAGCAGACCGGACAGGCCGTTAGAAGCTTTCTTT	CASRPDRPLEAFF
TRBV15	TRBD2	TRBJ2-3	.	TGTGCCACCAGCAGTGTGGGAGGGGCCGCAGATACGCAGTATTTT	CATSSVGGAADTQYF
TRBV7-5	.	TRBJ1-1	.	TGTGCCAGAACCACCTTCCGGGGGAACACTGAAGCTTTCTTT	CARTTFRGNTEAFF
TRBV7-9	TRBD1	TRBJ2-5	few	TGTGCCAGCAGCCAAGGACAGGGGGCGGTGGGGCAAGAGACCCAGTACTTC	CASSQGQGAVGQETQYF
TRBV12-3/TRBV12-4	.	TRBJ1-2	.	TGTGCCAGCAGCCCTCTAGGCCCCTATGGCTACACCTTC	CASSPLGPYGYTF
TRBV11-2	.	TRBJ2-7	.	TGTGCCAGCAGCCTCGGGCTCGGAGGGTACGAGCAGTACTTC	CASSLGLGGYEQYF
TRBV5-1	.	TRBJ2-3	once	TGCGCCAGCAGCTTACCGGTGGCGGTGGGCACAGATACGCAGTATTTT	CASSLPVAVGTDTQYF
TRBV30	TRBD2	TRBJ2-3	.	TGTGCCTGGAGTGTAATCGGGCGGGGGGGCACAGATACGCAGTATTTT	CAWSVIGRGGTDTQYF
TRBV28	.	TRBJ2-6	.	TGTGCCAGCAGCCGGGGTTTTGGCGGGGCCAACGTCCTGACTTTC	CASSRGFGGANVLTF
TRBV6-1	.	TRBJ2-7	few	TGTGCCAGCAGTGAAGGGGGTCAGGGAGGACACTACGAGCAGTACTTC	CASSEGGQGGHYEQYF
TRBV19	TRBD2	TRBJ2-7	.	TGTGCCAGTAGTAATGGGACTAGCGGGTTGTCCTACGAGCAGTACTTC	CASSNGTSGLSYEQYF
TRBV19	.	TRBJ1-2	once	TGTGCCAGCGGGGCCGGGAGTAGGGCTGGTTATGGCTACACCTTC	CASGAGSRAGYGYTF
TRBV6-6	.	TRBJ2-7	.	TGTGCCAGCAGTTACTTAGGGGCCGAGCAGTACTTC	CASSYLGAEQYF
TRBV7-6	TRBD1	TRBJ1-1	.	TGTGCCAGCAGCGGTCGACAGGGGCTCTTCCCGGGGGACACTGAAGCTTTCTTT	CASSGRQGLFPGDTEAFF